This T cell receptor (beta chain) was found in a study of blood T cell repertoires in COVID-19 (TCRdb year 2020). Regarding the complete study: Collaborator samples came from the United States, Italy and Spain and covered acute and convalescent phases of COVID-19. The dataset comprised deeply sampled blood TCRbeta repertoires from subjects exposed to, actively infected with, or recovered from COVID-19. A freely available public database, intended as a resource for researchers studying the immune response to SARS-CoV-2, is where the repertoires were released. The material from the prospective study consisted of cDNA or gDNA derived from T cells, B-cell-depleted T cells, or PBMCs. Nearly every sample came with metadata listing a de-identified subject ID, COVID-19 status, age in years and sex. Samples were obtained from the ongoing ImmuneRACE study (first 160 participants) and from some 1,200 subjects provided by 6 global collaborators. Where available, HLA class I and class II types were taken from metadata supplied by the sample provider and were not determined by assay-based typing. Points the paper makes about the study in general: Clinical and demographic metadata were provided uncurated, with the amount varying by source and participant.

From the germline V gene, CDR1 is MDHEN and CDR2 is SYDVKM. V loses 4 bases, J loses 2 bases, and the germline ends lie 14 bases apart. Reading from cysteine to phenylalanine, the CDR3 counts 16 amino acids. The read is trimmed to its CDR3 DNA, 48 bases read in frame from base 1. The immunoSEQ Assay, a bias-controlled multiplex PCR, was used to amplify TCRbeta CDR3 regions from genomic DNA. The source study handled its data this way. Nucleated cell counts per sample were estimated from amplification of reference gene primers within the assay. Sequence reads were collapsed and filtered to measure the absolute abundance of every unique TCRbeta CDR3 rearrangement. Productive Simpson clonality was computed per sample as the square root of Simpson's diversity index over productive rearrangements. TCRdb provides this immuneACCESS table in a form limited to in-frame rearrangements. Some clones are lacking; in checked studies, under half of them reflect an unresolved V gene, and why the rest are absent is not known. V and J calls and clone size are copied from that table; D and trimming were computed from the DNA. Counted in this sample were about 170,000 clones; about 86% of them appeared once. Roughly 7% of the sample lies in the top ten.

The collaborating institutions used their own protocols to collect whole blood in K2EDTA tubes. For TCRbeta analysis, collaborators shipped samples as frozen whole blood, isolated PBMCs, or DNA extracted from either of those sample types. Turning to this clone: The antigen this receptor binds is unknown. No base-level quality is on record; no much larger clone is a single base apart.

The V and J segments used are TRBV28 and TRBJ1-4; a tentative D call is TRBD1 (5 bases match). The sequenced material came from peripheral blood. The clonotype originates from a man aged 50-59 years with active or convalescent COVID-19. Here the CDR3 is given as CASSSSAWGTNEKLFF. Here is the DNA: TGTGCCAGCAGTTCATCCGCCTGGGGCACTAATGAAAAACTGTTTTTT.